This TCR beta chain came from a study of blood T cells in healthy people across ages. A J-beta primer mix and a sample-barcoded 5' primer were used in a second PCR of roughly 6 to 11 cycles. TCRdb re-derived calls from the 5' RACE reads in MiXCR, one entry per CDR3 protein. The sample records just under 750,000 distinct CDR3 sequences, about 20% being singletons. CDR3 size: 11 residues. Germline V gene data show CDR1 as LGHNA and CDR2 as YNFKEQ. The V gene lost 4 bases and the J gene lost 11 bases, with 11 bases spanning the gap. The TCR comes from an older man in good health. The chain links TRBV4-2 to TRBJ1-1; possible D gene TRBD1, 6 bases. Sequencing used blood. CDR3 sequence (DNA): TGTGCCAGCAGCCTCGACAGGAGGGCTTTCTTT. It encodes CASSLDRRAFF.